A selection of T cell receptor beta chains follows, all from one sample in a study of blood T cell repertoires in COVID-19. Clones were read by immunoSEQ multiplex PCR, and TCRdb kept only the in-frame ones, dropping some. Found here are some 51,000 clones, about nine tenths of them singletons; the top ten hold 5.5% to 7.5%. Material: peripheral blood. These receptors all stem from a middle-aged man with acute or convalescent COVID-19. Each CDR3 is given with its conserved first and last residue. A D gene is named only where the DNA matches it firmly. Rows give clone size only sometimes, using once, few, many, or a class for an expanded clone.

J gene: TRBJ2-7
D gene: .
V gene: TRBV5-4
clone size: .
CDR3 DNA: TGTGCCAGCAGCTTTTCTGCGGACGAGCAGTACTTC
CDR3 protein: CASSFSADEQYF

J gene: TRBJ2-7
D gene: .
V gene: TRBV11-2
clone size: .
CDR3 DNA: TGTGCCAGCAGCTTAAGCGTATCGTACGAGCAGTACTTC
CDR3 protein: CASSLSVSYEQYF

J gene: TRBJ2-7
D gene: TRBD2
V gene: TRBV28
clone size: once
CDR3 DNA: TGTGCCAGCAGTAACGGACTAGCCTACGAGCAGTACTTC
CDR3 protein: CASSNGLAYEQYF

J gene: TRBJ1-6
D gene: .
V gene: TRBV2
clone size: .
CDR3 DNA: TGTGCCAGCAAAGGATTACAGGCCTCACCCCTCCACTTT
CDR3 protein: CASKGLQASPLHF

J gene: TRBJ2-1
D gene: TRBD2
V gene: TRBV10-3
clone size: .
CDR3 DNA: TGTGCCATCAGGAGGACTAGCGGGAACAATGAGCAGTTCTTC
CDR3 protein: CAIRRTSGNNEQFF

J gene: TRBJ1-1
D gene: .
V gene: TRBV9
clone size: .
CDR3 DNA: TGTGCCAGCAGCCCTATAGGGGCCTCCTATGGGGACACTGAAGCTTTCTTT
CDR3 protein: CASSPIGASYGDTEAFF

J gene: TRBJ1-2
D gene: .
V gene: TRBV3-1/TRBV3-2
clone size: .
CDR3 DNA: TGTGCCAGCAGCCAAGAGCAGGGTGGTGGCTACACCTTC
CDR3 protein: CASSQEQGGGYTF

J gene: TRBJ2-1
D gene: .
V gene: TRBV2
clone size: .
CDR3 DNA: TGTGCCAGCAGTGGTTTAGCGAACCGCCCAGGAAATGAGCAGTTCTTC
CDR3 protein: CASSGLANRPGNEQFF

J gene: TRBJ2-1
D gene: .
V gene: TRBV2
clone size: .
CDR3 DNA: TGTGCCAGCTCGATTAAGAGGGAAAGTCGCCAGTTCTTC
CDR3 protein: CASSIKRESRQFF

J gene: TRBJ1-3
D gene: .
V gene: TRBV30
clone size: .
CDR3 DNA: TGTGCCTGGAGACTTCATGGGACACTCTCTGGAAACACCATATATTTT
CDR3 protein: CAWRLHGTLSGNTIYF

J gene: TRBJ2-7
D gene: TRBD1
V gene: TRBV27
clone size: once
CDR3 DNA: TGTGCCAGCAGTAAACCGGGACAGGGAATCTACGAGCAGTACTTC
CDR3 protein: CASSKPGQGIYEQYF

J gene: TRBJ1-5
D gene: .
V gene: TRBV23-1
clone size: .
CDR3 DNA: TGCGCCAGCAGTCTAGGCCTTGGGGGCGGTAGCAATCAGCCCCAGCATTTT
CDR3 protein: CASSLGLGGGSNQPQHF

J gene: TRBJ2-3
D gene: TRBD2
V gene: TRBV7-2
clone size: .
CDR3 DNA: TGTGCCAGCAGCTCGACCGGGGGGAGCACAGATACGCAGTATTTT
CDR3 protein: CASSSTGGSTDTQYF

J gene: TRBJ2-7
D gene: .
V gene: TRBV21-1
clone size: once
CDR3 DNA: TGTGCCAGCAGCATAAAGTCTAGCGGGCTAGTTGCCTACGAGCAGTACTTC
CDR3 protein: CASSIKSSGLVAYEQYF

J gene: TRBJ1-1
D gene: .
V gene: TRBV30
clone size: once
CDR3 DNA: TGTGCCTGGAGTTTAGGACAATGGAACACTGAAGCTTTCTTT
CDR3 protein: CAWSLGQWNTEAFF

J gene: TRBJ2-3
D gene: TRBD2
V gene: TRBV14
clone size: .
CDR3 DNA: TGTGCCAGCAGCCAAGGGCTAGCGGGAGGAAGAGATACGCAGTATTTT
CDR3 protein: CASSQGLAGGRDTQYF

J gene: TRBJ1-3
D gene: TRBD1
V gene: TRBV5-1
clone size: .
CDR3 DNA: TGCGCCAGCAGCAGAACCGGGACAGGGGGCCTTGGAAACACCATATATTTT
CDR3 protein: CASSRTGTGGLGNTIYF

J gene: TRBJ2-3
D gene: .
V gene: TRBV24-1
clone size: .
CDR3 DNA: TGTGCCACCAGTGACCCAGGCACAGATACGCAGTATTTT
CDR3 protein: CATSDPGTDTQYF

J gene: TRBJ1-2
D gene: .
V gene: TRBV4-1
clone size: .
CDR3 DNA: TGCGCCAGCAGCCAGTCGGGGGGGGCAGTGAACTATGGCTACACCTTC
CDR3 protein: CASSQSGGAVNYGYTF

J gene: TRBJ1-1
D gene: TRBD1
V gene: TRBV19
clone size: once
CDR3 DNA: TGTGCCAGACCGAGACAGGGGACGAACACTGAAGCTTTCTTT
CDR3 protein: CARPRQGTNTEAFF

J gene: TRBJ1-6
D gene: .
V gene: TRBV7-8
clone size: .
CDR3 DNA: TGTGCCAGCAGCGAAGAGGGAGGGGATAATTCACCCCTCCACTTT
CDR3 protein: CASSEEGGDNSPLHF

J gene: TRBJ2-7
D gene: .
V gene: TRBV27
clone size: .
CDR3 DNA: TGTGCCAGCAGTTTAAACAGGGTGACTTACGAGCAGTACTTC
CDR3 protein: CASSLNRVTYEQYF

J gene: TRBJ1-2
D gene: .
V gene: TRBV5-4
clone size: .
CDR3 DNA: TGTGCCAGCAGCTTGGCTGGGAGGGGGGACTATGGCTACACCTTC
CDR3 protein: CASSLAGRGDYGYTF

J gene: TRBJ2-7
D gene: .
V gene: TRBV6-2/TRBV6-3
clone size: once
CDR3 DNA: TGTGCCAGCAGTCGTTGGACAGTATCTACCTCCTACGAGCAGTACTTC
CDR3 protein: CASSRWTVSTSYEQYF

J gene: TRBJ1-6
D gene: .
V gene: TRBV7-2
clone size: .
CDR3 DNA: TGTGCCAGCAGCTTAGTAACGAGTAACAATTCACCCCTCCACTTT
CDR3 protein: CASSLVTSNNSPLHF

J gene: TRBJ1-2
D gene: .
V gene: TRBV7-8
clone size: .
CDR3 DNA: TGTGCCAGCAGCCTCGGGAGGGTCCTGACTAACTATGGCTACACCTTC
CDR3 protein: CASSLGRVLTNYGYTF

J gene: TRBJ1-5
D gene: .
V gene: TRBV18
clone size: .
CDR3 DNA: TGTGCCAGCTCATCTACCCAGGGTAGCAATCAGCCCCAGCATTTT
CDR3 protein: CASSSTQGSNQPQHF

J gene: TRBJ2-3
D gene: TRBD2
V gene: TRBV2
clone size: .
CDR3 DNA: TGTGCCAGCAGTGAAACTAGCGGGATCACAGATACGCAGTATTTT
CDR3 protein: CASSETSGITDTQYF

J gene: TRBJ2-5
D gene: TRBD2
V gene: TRBV30
clone size: .
CDR3 DNA: TGTGCCTGGAGCACCCGACTAGCGGGACCCCTAGAGACCCAGTACTTC
CDR3 protein: CAWSTRLAGPLETQYF

J gene: TRBJ1-2
D gene: .
V gene: TRBV15
clone size: .
CDR3 DNA: TGTGCCACCAGCAGAGGTGATGGGGCGCCTGGCTACACCTTC
CDR3 protein: CATSRGDGAPGYTF

J gene: TRBJ1-2
D gene: .
V gene: TRBV24-1
clone size: .
CDR3 DNA: TGTGCCACCAGTGCCCACGGGGGGGCGGGTGGCTACACCTTC
CDR3 protein: CATSAHGGAGGYTF

J gene: TRBJ1-1
D gene: .
V gene: TRBV7-2
clone size: .
CDR3 DNA: TGTGCCAGCATAGATCTGTTGAACACTGAAGCTTTCTTT
CDR3 protein: CASIDLLNTEAFF

J gene: TRBJ2-7
D gene: TRBD2
V gene: TRBV9
clone size: .
CDR3 DNA: TGTGCCAGCAGCGTTTCCAGCGGGAGTTACGAGCAGTACTTC
CDR3 protein: CASSVSSGSYEQYF

J gene: TRBJ1-1
D gene: .
V gene: TRBV20-1
clone size: .
CDR3 DNA: TGCAGGCTGGGAGGGGACACTGAAGCTTTCTTT
CDR3 protein: CRLGGDTEAFF

J gene: TRBJ1-2
D gene: TRBD1
V gene: TRBV15
clone size: .
CDR3 DNA: TGTGCCACCAGCAGACCAGGGACAGGGGTCGGTGGCTACACCTTC
CDR3 protein: CATSRPGTGVGGYTF